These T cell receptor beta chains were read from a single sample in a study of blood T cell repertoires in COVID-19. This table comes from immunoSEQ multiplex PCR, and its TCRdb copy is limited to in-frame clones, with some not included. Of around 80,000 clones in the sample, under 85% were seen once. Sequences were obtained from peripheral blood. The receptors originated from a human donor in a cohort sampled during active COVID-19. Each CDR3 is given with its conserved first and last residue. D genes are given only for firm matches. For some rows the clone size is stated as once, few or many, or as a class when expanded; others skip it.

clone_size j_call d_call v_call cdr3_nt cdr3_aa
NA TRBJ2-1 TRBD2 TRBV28 TGTGCCAGCAGCTCAATACGCGGGGGGCATGGTGAGCAGTTCTTC CASSSIRGGHGEQFF
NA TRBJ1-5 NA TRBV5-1 TGCGCCAGCAGCCCGGACTATAGCAATCAGCCCCAGCATTTT CASSPDYSNQPQHF
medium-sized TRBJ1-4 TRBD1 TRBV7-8 TGTGCCAGCAGCCTAGACCCCAGGGGGGATGAAAAACTGTTTTTT CASSLDPRGDEKLFF
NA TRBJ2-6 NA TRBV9 TGTGCCAGCAGCGTAAGACAACCTGGGGCCAACGTCCTGACTTTC CASSVRQPGANVLTF
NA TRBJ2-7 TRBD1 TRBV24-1 TGTGCCACCAGCCCCTTGGACAGGGAAAATATAGGGGAGCAGTACTTC CATSPLDRENIGEQYF
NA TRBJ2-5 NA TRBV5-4 TGTGCCAGCAGCTCTAACATCGGAGAAGAGACCCAGTACTTC CASSSNIGEETQYF
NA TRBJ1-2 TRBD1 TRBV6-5 TGTGCCAGCACCTCACAAGACAGGGGGCATGGCTACACCTTC CASTSQDRGHGYTF
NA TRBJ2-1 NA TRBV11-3 TGTGCCAGCAGCGTAGAAGGTGGTCGAGGGACCTACAATGAGCAGTTCTTC CASSVEGGRGTYNEQFF
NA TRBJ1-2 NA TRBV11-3 TGTGCCAGCAGCTTGGGACTCTATGGCTACACCTTC CASSLGLYGYTF
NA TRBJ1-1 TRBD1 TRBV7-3 TGTGCCAGCAGCTTAGGAGGGGGCACTACTGAAGCTTTCTTT CASSLGGGTTEAFF
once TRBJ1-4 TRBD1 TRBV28 TGTGCCAGCAGTCTACGCACAGGGGGCTTCGGTGAAAAACTGTTTTTT CASSLRTGGFGEKLFF
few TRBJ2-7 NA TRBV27 TGTGCCAGCAGTTTATCGCCCCCCGAGGGTTCGAAAAACGAGCAGTACTTC CASSLSPPEGSKNEQYF
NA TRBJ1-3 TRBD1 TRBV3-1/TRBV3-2 TGTGCCAGCAGCCCAAGAACGGGACAGGGGTCTGGAAACACCATATATTTT CASSPRTGQGSGNTIYF
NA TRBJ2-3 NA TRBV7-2 TGTGCCAGCAGCGATGGGAGGGGGGGGAGCACAGATACGCAGTATTTT CASSDGRGGSTDTQYF
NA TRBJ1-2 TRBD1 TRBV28 TGTGCCAGCAGGTTCCAGGGGGGAAGCTATGGCTACACCTTC CASRFQGGSYGYTF
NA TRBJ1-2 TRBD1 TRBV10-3 TGTGCCACCGTACAGGGGGACTATGGCTACACCTTC CATVQGDYGYTF
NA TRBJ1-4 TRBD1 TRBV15 TGTGCCACCAGCAGAGCGCTGGGACAGGGTGGGGAAAAACTGTTTTTT CATSRALGQGGEKLFF
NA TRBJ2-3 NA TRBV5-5 TGTGCCAGCAGCTGGGGGGGGCCCAGCACAGATACGCAGTATTTT CASSWGGPSTDTQYF
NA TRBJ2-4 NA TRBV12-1 TGTGCCAGCTCCCCAGGTCTGAGGGGGGGGTACTTC CASSPGLRGGYF
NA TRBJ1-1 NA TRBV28 TGTGCCAGCAGCCGGGTGGTCCCTGAAGCTTTCTTT CASSRVVPEAFF
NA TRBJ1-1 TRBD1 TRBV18 TGTGCCAGCGCCCTGCAGGACAGGGAAGCTTTCTTT CASALQDREAFF
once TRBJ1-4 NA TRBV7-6 TGTGCCAGCAGCTTAGATTCGGGTTCTAAACTGTTTTTT CASSLDSGSKLFF
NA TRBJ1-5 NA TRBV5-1 TGCGCCAGCTCGGCGGGGCCCAATCAGCCCCAGCATTTT CASSAGPNQPQHF
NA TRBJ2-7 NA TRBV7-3 TGTGCCAGCAGCTTAGGGGTCGGAGGCTACGAGCAGTACTTC CASSLGVGGYEQYF
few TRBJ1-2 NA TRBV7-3 TGTGCCAGCAGTCGTGGACAAATCTATGGCTACACCTTC CASSRGQIYGYTF
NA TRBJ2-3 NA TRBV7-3 TGTGCCAGCAGCAGCGGTAGCACAGATACGCAGTATTTT CASSSGSTDTQYF
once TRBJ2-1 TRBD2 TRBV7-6 TGTGCCAGCAGCGTACGGTTCAGCGGGAGCTCCTACAATGAGCAGTTCTTC CASSVRFSGSSYNEQFF
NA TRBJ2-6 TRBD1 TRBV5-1 TGCGCCAGCAGCTTGGCGGGACAGGGCTCTGGGGCCAACGTCCTGACTTTC CASSLAGQGSGANVLTF
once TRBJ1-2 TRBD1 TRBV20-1 TGCAGTGGTTGGGGACAGGCCAGCTACACCTTC CSGWGQASYTF
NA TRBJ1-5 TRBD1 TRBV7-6 TGTGCCAGCAGCTCTACAGGGGACTCGCAGCCCCAGCATTTT CASSSTGDSQPQHF
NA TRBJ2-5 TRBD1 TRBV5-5 TGTGCCAGCAGCCATCCGGGACAGGGCAGGGAGACCCAGTACTTC CASSHPGQGRETQYF
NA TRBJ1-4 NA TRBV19 TGTGCCAGTAGCGCGCACGGCGGGAAGCGTGAAAAACTGTTTTTT CASSAHGGKREKLFF
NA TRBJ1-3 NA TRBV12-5 TGTGCTAGTGTCTCCGAGGGAAACACCATATATTTT CASVSEGNTIYF
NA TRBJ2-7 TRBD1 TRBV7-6 TGTGCCAGCTCCCCAGGGGGCGGGGCCTACGAGCAGTACTTC CASSPGGGAYEQYF
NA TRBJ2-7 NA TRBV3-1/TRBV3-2 TGTGCCAGCAGCCAACAACTAGTCCACTCCTACGAGCAGTACTTC CASSQQLVHSYEQYF
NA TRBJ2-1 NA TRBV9 TGTGCCAGCAGCGTAGAGGTCCGAGGAAGCTACAATGAGCAGTTCTTC CASSVEVRGSYNEQFF
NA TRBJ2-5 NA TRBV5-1 TGCGCCAGCAGCACAGTTCCGGGAGCTGCCCCGGAGACCCAGTACTTC CASSTVPGAAPETQYF
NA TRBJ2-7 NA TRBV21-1 TGTGCCAGCAGCAAAGTATGGAGACAGGGGATGTACGAGCAGTACTTC CASSKVWRQGMYEQYF
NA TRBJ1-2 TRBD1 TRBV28 TGTGCCAGCAGTCTCCGACAGGGGACCTTTCACTATGGCTACACCTTC CASSLRQGTFHYGYTF
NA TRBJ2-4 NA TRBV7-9 TGTGCCAGCAGCTTACGAGCTCCGGACATTCAGTACTTC CASSLRAPDIQYF
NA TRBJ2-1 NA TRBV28 TGTGCCAGCAATAAGCGGAGCAATGAGCAGTTCTTC CASNKRSNEQFF
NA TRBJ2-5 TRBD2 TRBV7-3 TGTGCCAGCAGCTTATCTCATGGTAGCGGGGGTGAGACCCAGTACTTC CASSLSHGSGGETQYF
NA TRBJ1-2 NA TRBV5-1 TGCGCCAGCAGCTTGCCGGGGGGGACTGGCTACACCTTC CASSLPGGTGYTF
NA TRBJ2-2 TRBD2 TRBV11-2 TGTGCCAGCAGCCCACGGACTAGTCGGAGCGGGACCGGGGAGCTGTTTTTT CASSPRTSRSGTGELFF
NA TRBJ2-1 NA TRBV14 TGTGCCAGCAGCCAAGATGAACCGCGCTTTTACAATGAGCAGTTCTTC CASSQDEPRFYNEQFF
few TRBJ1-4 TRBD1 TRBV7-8 TGTGCCAGCAGCTCGTCGGGACAGCCTAATGAAAAACTGTTTTTT CASSSSGQPNEKLFF